These T cell receptor beta chains were read from a single sample in a study of post-analysis software for immune sequencing data. In TCRdb, the PCR reads were re-called with MiXCR into one record per CDR3 protein. The profile shows hundreds of thousands of distinct CDR3 sequences, 25% to 30% of them singletons. The sample was blood. These receptors came from a girl aged 10 to 17 with multiple sclerosis. Each CDR3 is given with its conserved first and last residue. A D gene is named only where the DNA matches it firmly. Some rows mark clone size as missing; the rest say once, few, many or name a class of expanded clone.

clone size | J gene | CDR3 length | D gene | V gene | CDR3 protein | CDR3 DNA
- | TRBJ2-1 | 12 | - | TRBV5-1 | CASSQGGVEQFF | TGCGCCAGCAGCCAGGGGGGTGTGGAGCAGTTCTTC
many | TRBJ2-1 | 12 | - | TRBV5-1 | CASSFPGHEQFF | TGCGCCAGCAGCTTCCCCGGGCATGAGCAGTTCTTC
- | TRBJ2-1 | 15 | TRBD2 | TRBV7-2 | CASSLKPGGLNEQFF | TGTGCCAGCAGCTTAAAACCGGGAGGGTTAAATGAGCAGTTCTTC
many | TRBJ2-7 | 15 | - | TRBV20-1 | CSARGGMGIPREQYF | TGCAGTGCTAGAGGAGGGATGGGGATCCCTCGCGAGCAGTACTTC
- | TRBJ1-5 | 16 | - | TRBV6-6 | CASSYPGQGVRQPQHF | TGTGCCAGCAGTTACCCCGGGCAGGGAGTACGGCAGCCCCAGCATTTT
- | TRBJ2-3 | 16 | TRBD2 | TRBV7-2 | CASSLLAGVGPDTQYF | TGTGCCAGCAGCCTCCTAGCGGGAGTAGGCCCAGATACGCAGTATTTT
- | TRBJ1-2 | 13 | - | TRBV29-1 | CSGSQGFGYGYTF | TGCAGCGGCTCACAGGGTTTCGGCTATGGCTACACCTTC
few | TRBJ2-7 | 17 | TRBD1 | TRBV4-3 | CASSQDLYGQGPYEQYF | TGCGCCAGCAGCCAAGATCTATACGGACAGGGGCCCTACGAGCAGTACTTC
few | TRBJ1-6 | 14 | - | TRBV5-6 | CASSLAWIKSPLHF | TGTGCCAGCAGCTTGGCGTGGATTAAGTCACCCCTCCACTTT
few | TRBJ2-1 | 14 | - | TRBV7-8 | CASSPSTGTNEQFF | TGTGCCAGCAGCCCCAGCACGGGGACCAATGAGCAGTTCTTC
- | TRBJ2-2 | 14 | - | TRBV11-2 | CASSFGQNTGELFF | TGTGCCAGCAGCTTTGGACAAAACACCGGGGAGCTGTTTTTT
- | TRBJ2-7 | 16 | - | TRBV9 | CASSLGPGTDTYEQYF | TGTGCCAGCAGCTTAGGGCCGGGGACGGATACCTACGAGCAGTACTTC
few | TRBJ1-1 | 15 | TRBD1 | TRBV20-1 | CSARPLDRANTEAFF | TGCAGTGCTAGACCGCTGGACAGGGCGAACACTGAAGCTTTCTTT
- | TRBJ1-1 | 12 | - | TRBV29-1 | CSVDLMNTEAFF | TGCAGCGTTGATCTAATGAACACTGAAGCTTTCTTT
few | TRBJ2-7 | 14 | - | TRBV27 | CASSSLLQGAEQYF | TGTGCCAGCAGTTCCCTCCTTCAGGGAGCCGAGCAGTACTTC
- | TRBJ2-3 | 15 | - | TRBV5-1 | CASSLATRPPDTQYF | TGCGCCAGCAGCTTGGCGACGAGACCCCCAGATACGCAGTATTTT
- | TRBJ1-4 | 14 | - | TRBV7-2 | CASSRRSSNEKLFF | TGTGCCAGCAGCCGCAGGTCTTCTAATGAAAAACTGTTTTTT
few | TRBJ2-6 | 18 | - | TRBV5-6 | CASSLPGVRASGANVLTF | TGTGCCAGCAGCCTACCTGGAGTCCGGGCCTCTGGGGCCAACGTCCTGACTTTC
- | TRBJ2-3 | 15 | - | TRBV5-1 | CASSLDGGMADTQYF | TGCGCCAGCAGCTTGGACGGGGGAATGGCAGATACGCAGTATTTT
many | TRBJ2-1 | 14 | TRBD2 | TRBV27 | CASSSLAGVGEQFF | TGTGCCAGCAGTTCACTAGCGGGAGTGGGTGAGCAGTTCTTC
many | TRBJ1-2 | 12 | - | TRBV29-1 | CSVEDQQGPYTF | TGCAGCGTTGAAGACCAACAGGGCCCCTACACCTTC
- | TRBJ2-5 | 17 | TRBD2 | TRBV5-1 | CASSLAPSGIRQETQYF | TGCGCCAGCAGCTTGGCCCCTAGCGGGATCAGACAAGAGACCCAGTACTTC
few | TRBJ2-7 | 16 | TRBD2 | TRBV7-2 | CASSLGGLASSYEQYF | TGTGCCAGTAGCTTAGGGGGACTAGCGAGCTCCTACGAGCAGTACTTC
many | TRBJ2-7 | 12 | TRBD1 | TRBV29-1 | CSVQTGSYEQYF | TGCAGCGTGCAGACAGGGTCCTACGAGCAGTACTTC
many | TRBJ2-3 | 15 | TRBD2 | TRBV7-2 | CASSLEAGGTDTQYF | TGTGCCAGCAGCTTAGAAGCGGGAGGCACAGATACGCAGTATTTT
few | TRBJ2-5 | 16 | TRBD2 | TRBV28 | CASSFQGLAGVETQYF | TGTGCCAGCAGTTTCCAGGGACTAGCGGGAGTGGAAACCCAGTACTTC